The clone carrying this TCR beta chain was detected many times. Antigen: not known. The CDR3 length is 16 residues. The V end lost 6 bases, the J end lost 0 bases, and 15 bases lay between the germline ends. The V gene's germline CDR1 is MNHEY and CDR2 SVGEGT. The data belong to a study of T cell repertoires in cytomegalovirus infection. Study outcomes and limitations: Within the response measured ex vivo, HLA-C-restricted CMV-specific TCR beta clonotypes were dominant.

MiXCR, applied by TCRdb to the reads, yields one record per CDR3 protein. This sample has approximately 250,000 distinct CDR3 sequences, with about 12% found just once. V is TRBV6-2 or TRBV6-3 and J is TRBJ1-5; D might be TRBD1 (5 bases). The TCR comes from a human donor in good health (CMV status not recorded). Some clones in this sample may be carry-over from other donors' samples. Sequencing used PBMCs. CDR3 sequence reads: CASSHGTIHSNQPQHF. The DNA for the CDR3 is TGTGCCAGCAGCCACGGGACGATACATAGCAATCAGCCCCAGCATTTT.